The clone carrying this T cell receptor (beta chain) has just one count. The antigen remains unidentified. The data were taken from a study of cytomegalovirus exposure and HLA in healthy donors. Notes on the study in general: The authors later linked a missense DCLRE1C variant to TCR beta V- and J-gene trimming. Reported results showed that the classifier diagnosed cytomegalovirus status with high specificity and sensitivity. Presence/absence comparisons presumed near-even sequencing depth among donors.

V dropped 2 bases and J dropped 2 bases, with 16 bases sitting between them. The CDR3 length is 16 residues. Germline V CDR1 and CDR2: SGHDT, YYEEEE. PCR involved 60 Vbeta and 13 Jbeta primers. TCRdb's table, derived via immunoSEQ multiplex PCR, lists solely in-frame clones and lacks some. The profile covers over 150,000 clones, with 70% to 80% appearing a single time and approximately 2.1% taken by the ten largest. Each donor's status was that of a healthy bone marrow donor. The sequence came from a man aged 50 or older in good health and CMV-seropositive. This chain connects TRBV5-6 to TRBJ2-5; D is ambiguous. The sample was PBMCs. The CDR3 DNA sequence: TGTGCCAGCAGCTTAAAAGCGACTCCTTTACAAGAGACCCAGTACTTC. This gives the protein CASSLKATPLQETQYF. Using reference TRBV5-6 and TRBJ2-5 for the parts outside the CDR3, the full variable domain is DAGVTQSPTHLIKTRGQQVTLRCSPKSGHDTVSWYQQALGQGPQFIFQYYEEEERQRGNFPDRFSGHQFPNYSSELNVNALLLGDSALYLCASSLKATPLQETQYFGPGTRLLVL.